The next 10 T cell receptor beta chains were all read from a single sample in a study of blood T cell repertoires in COVID-19. This table comes from immunoSEQ multiplex PCR, and its TCRdb copy is limited to in-frame clones, with some not included. The sample has about 180,000 clones, approximately 81% seen once; the top ten hold 18%. The sample comprised peripheral blood. These TCRs come from a person between 70 and 80 years old with COVID-19, enrolled during active disease.

This sequence joins TRBV29-1 and TRBJ2-3; D is possibly TRBD2 (6 bases). V dropped 0 bases and J dropped 4 bases, with 11 bases sitting between them. Germline CDR1 is SQVTM and CDR2 is ANQGSEA. This CDR3 contains 14 residues. CDR3 loop: CSVEDSTGADTQYF. In DNA form, the CDR3 reads TGCAGCGTTGAAGACTCAACGGGGGCAGATACGCAGTATTTT.

The chain is built from TRBV7-9 and TRBJ2-7; D perhaps matches TRBD2 (5 bases). The V gene lost 2 bases and the J gene lost 0 bases, with 14 bases spanning the gap. The germline gives CDR1 SEHNR, CDR2 FQNEAQ (reference sequence). The CDR3 consists of 16 residues. This CDR3 reads CASSLWSGGPSYEQYF. The CDR3 DNA is TGTGCCAGCAGCTTATGGTCCGGCGGGCCCTCCTACGAGCAGTACTTC.

The rearrangement joins TRBV15 to TRBJ1-1, with TRBD1 identical over 7 bases. This CDR3 has 17 amino acids. Trimming at V came to 5 bases and at J to 4 bases, leaving 16 bases not matched to a gene. CDR1 and CDR2 from the germline V gene are LNHNV and YYDKDF (reference sequence). CDR3 DNA sequence: TGTGCCACCAGCCAGCAACATTCCGGGACAGTCGGCACTGAAGCTTTCTTT. Translation gives CATSQQHSGTVGTEAFF.

The chain links TRBV4-3 to TRBJ2-7, with 8 positions matching TRBD2. V gave up 0 bases and J gave up 9 bases; unmatched junction bases: 7. The V gene's germline CDR1 is LGHNA and CDR2 YSLEER. This CDR3 region has 14 residues. The CDR3 protein is CASSQDTSGDRQYF. The DNA for the CDR3 is TGCGCCAGCAGCCAAGATACTAGCGGTGACCGGCAGTACTTC.

The V call is TRBV3-1 (or the pseudogene TRBV3-2), the J call TRBJ2-7; 7 positions match TRBD2. The CDR3 is 13 residues long. V dropped 1 base and J dropped 9; count of bases not matched to a gene: 6. The germline V gene has CDR1 LGHDT and CDR2 YNNKEL (reference sequence). The CDR3 is CASSQVQGGAQYF. CDR3 sequence (DNA): TGTGCCAGCAGCCAAGTCCAGGGAGGGGCGCAGTACTTC.

This clone was observed a single time. This chain uses TRBV3-1 (or the pseudogene TRBV3-2) with TRBJ2-7; D call uncertain. This CDR3 is 12 amino acids long. The V gene lost 8 bases and the J gene lost 3 bases, with 11 bases spanning the gap. CDR1 is LGHDT, CDR2 YNNKEL, per germline (reference sequence). The DNA for the CDR3 is TGTGCCAGCCCCCCTGGAGTCTACGAGCAGTACTTC. Translation: CASPPGVYEQYF.

The rearrangement uses TRBV5-1 and TRBJ2-7, with D tentatively TRBD2 (5 bases). The CDR3 extends over 13 amino acids. The V gene's germline CDR1 is SGHRS and CDR2 YFSETQ. V lost 4 bases, J lost 1 base, and 9 bases lay in between. CDR3 nucleotide sequence: TGCGCCAGCAGCGGGAGCGGTTCCTACGAGCAGTACTTC. The encoded protein is CASSGSGSYEQYF.

V and J are TRBV12-3 or TRBV12-4 and TRBJ1-2, with D possibly TRBD1 on 6 matching bases. With 6 bases removed from V and 6 bases from J, the gap between germline ends came to 14 bases. This CDR3 contains 13 residues. The CDR3 loop is CASSKTAGDGYTF. CDR3 nucleotide sequence: TGTGCCAGCAGCAAAACGGCAGGGGATGGCTACACCTTC.

This clone was picked up a small number of times. The CDR3 is CASSLGHMTSTDTQYF. DNA for the CDR3: TGTGCCAGCAGCTTAGGTCACATGACTAGCACAGATACGCAGTATTTT. The V gene is TRBV7-6, the J gene TRBJ2-3; D is unclear. The CDR3 loop spans 16 amino acids. Trimming left V 1 base short and J 0 bases short, with 11 bases between. Germline CDR1 reads SGHVS; CDR2 reads FNYEAQ.

This CDR3 is CSAGTGSFQETQYF. The CDR3 DNA is TGCAGCGCGGGGACAGGGAGCTTTCAAGAGACCCAGTACTTC. The chain combines TRBV29-1 with TRBJ2-5, with 9 nucleotides matching TRBD1. The CDR3 consists of 14 residues. Germline values: CDR1 SQVTM, CDR2 ANQGSEA. The J segment lost 2 bases and the V segment lost 7 bases, leaving 8 bases of the junction unmatched.